This is a list of T cell receptor beta chains from one sample in a study of molecular identifiers for immune sequencing clone quantification. TCRdb redid the calling of the PCR reads with MiXCR, one entry per CDR3 protein. The sample holds around 25,000 distinct CDR3 sequences; 17% are singletons and the top ten take around 1%. The sequenced sample was naive CD8+ T cells from blood, with Jurkat cell RNA spiked in. These receptors came from a human donor in good health. Some libraries in this study had Jurkat cell RNA spiked in. CDR3s leave out the opening cysteine and the closing phenylalanine or tryptophan. The D gene is left open where the match is weak.

d_gene | j_gene | v_gene | CDR3aa
- | TRBJ2-1 | TRBV14 | ASSQDPITLTSTVNNEQF
- | TRBJ2-7 | TRBV5-6 | ASSLDTGNEQY
- | TRBJ1-1 | TRBV7-9 | ASTKITGGASTEAF
TRBD1 | TRBJ2-3 | TRBV20-1 | SASQQGTTGTDTQY
- | TRBJ2-3 | TRBV6-5 | ASSMNGGTDTQY
- | TRBJ2-7 | TRBV7-9 | ASSPKGGRESSYEQY
- | TRBJ1-1 | TRBV7-2 | ASSLAQGAEAF
- | TRBJ1-5 | TRBV4-3 | ASSQDRVSLNQPQH
- | TRBJ2-5 | TRBV7-9 | ASSLGPGQDQETQY
- | TRBJ1-2 | TRBV7-9 | ASSHNSYRNYGYT
- | TRBJ2-7 | TRBV9 | ASSPDSYEQY
TRBD1 | TRBJ1-5 | TRBV6-2/TRBV6-3 | ASSLGQGIQPQH
- | TRBJ2-5 | TRBV28 | ASSAQRVETQY